This T cell receptor (beta chain) appears in the sequencing data of a study of OX40 agonist ivuxolimab in advanced cancers. Study-level results: At 0.1 to 3.0 mg/kg and by week 6, CD4+ and CD8+ T cells in the blood had expanded clonally.

The V and J ends lost 0 bases and 3 bases, in that order; junction bases with no gene match: 10. This CDR3 is 18 amino acids long. Germline V gene sequence: CDR1 KGHSH, CDR2 LQKENI. Assay: immunoSEQ multiplex PCR; the TCRdb copy retains only in-frame clones and omits some. The sample carries 20,000 to 25,000 clones, roughly 90% recorded once. As concerns this clone: Its antigen is currently unknown.

The J gene is TRBJ2-3, the V gene TRBV18; 9 bases fit TRBD1. This sample comprised CD4+ or CD8+ T cells sorted from blood, obtained in a trial of the OX40 agonist ivuxolimab. This TCR was recovered from an adult with an advanced solid tumor such as melanoma, head and neck, liver or kidney cancer. This CDR3 reads CASSPPVGWDRDTDTQYF. The CDR3 coding sequence is TGTGCCAGCTCACCACCGGTTGGTTGGGACAGGGATACAGATACGCAGTATTTT.